Below, one TCR beta chain is given with its context. The data stem from a study of patients and donors after allogeneic stem cell transplantation. From the RT-PCR reads, TCRdb called clonotypes with MiXCR, one entry per CDR3 protein. The profile covers hundreds of thousands of distinct CDR3 sequences, with 16% appearing a single time and roughly 7.2% taken by the ten largest. This CDR3 is built from 15 residues. Germline values: CDR1 DFQATT, CDR2 SNEGSKA (reference sequence). J gave up 3 bases and V 2 bases, and 5 bases lay outside the gene matches. This sequence originates from a human donor who was either an allogeneic HSCT recipient or a stem cell or donor lymphocyte infusion donor (not recorded which). It is not recorded whose cells these are; they may come from a transplant donor. The sequenced sample consisted of blood, either unsorted or a sorted T cell fraction (not recorded which). V usage is TRBV20-1 and J usage is TRBJ2-7, with 12 bases matching TRBD1. CDR3 nucleotides: TGCAGTGCTAGACCCGGGACAGGGGGCTTCTACGAGCAGTACTTC. Protein sequence: CSARPGTGGFYEQYF.